Listed below are T cell receptor beta chains from one sample, sequenced in a study of shared clonotypes between healthy human individuals. Data came from immunoSEQ multiplex PCR; TCRdb stores just in-frame clones and leaves some out. Of about 2.3 million clones in the sample, 80% to 95% were seen once. The sample consisted of naive CD4+ T cells from PBMCs. These receptors were obtained from a man aged 18 to 29 in good health. Some clones in this sample may be carry-over from other donors' samples. Each CDR3 is given with its conserved first and last residue. The order of the fields is V gene, clone size, J gene, D gene, CDR3 protein, CDR3 DNA. A D gene is named only where the DNA matches it firmly. Only some rows state a clone size, as once, few, many or a class for expanded clones.

>TRBV5-5|NA|TRBJ1-2|TRBD1
CASSQSTGTGEGYTF
TGTGCCAGCAGCCAATCCACCGGGACAGGGGAAGGCTACACCTTC
>TRBV28|NA|TRBJ2-1|NA
CASSFGGLLRDEQFF
TGTGCCAGCAGTTTCGGGGGCCTCCTACGGGATGAGCAGTTCTTC
>TRBV9|NA|TRBJ2-6|NA
CASSIQGSGANVLTF
TGTGCCAGCAGCATACAGGGCTCTGGGGCCAACGTCCTGACTTTC
>TRBV5-4|NA|TRBJ2-1|NA
CASSLGRYEQFF
TGTGCCAGCAGCTTAGGGAGGTATGAGCAGTTCTTC
>TRBV11-2|NA|TRBJ2-3|TRBD2
CASNKGGPGDTQYF
TGTGCCAGCAACAAGGGAGGGCCGGGAGATACGCAGTATTTT
>TRBV2|NA|TRBJ2-2|TRBD2
CASSRRLAGGRGTGELFF
TGTGCCAGCAGTCGTCGGCTAGCGGGAGGGCGTGGCACCGGGGAGCTGTTTTTT
>TRBV4-1|NA|TRBJ1-5|NA
CASSQRDSIFNQPQHF
TGCGCCAGCAGCCAACGCGACAGTATCTTCAATCAGCCCCAGCATTTT
>TRBV5-4|NA|TRBJ2-7|NA
CASSRTEGYEQYF
TGTGCCAGCAGCCGGACAGAAGGCTACGAGCAGTACTTC
>TRBV6-1|NA|TRBJ2-3|TRBD2
CASSEAPRESYTQYF
TGTGCCAGCAGTGAAGCTCCGCGGGAGTCATATACGCAGTATTTT
>TRBV6-1|NA|TRBJ2-7|NA
CASSGTPPSLYEQYF
TGTGCCAGCAGTGGGACACCTCCTTCTCTTTACGAGCAGTACTTC
>TRBV27|NA|TRBJ2-7|NA
CASSRNYEQYF
TGTGCCAGCAGTCGAAACTACGAGCAGTACTTC
>TRBV7-8|once|TRBJ1-2|NA
CASSPDRLQARGYTF
TGTGCCAGCAGCCCTGACAGACTTCAGGCTAGGGGCTACACCTTC
>TRBV5-1|NA|TRBJ2-5|NA
CASSLVVGQLQETQYF
TGCGCCAGCAGCTTGGTAGTCGGGCAGCTCCAAGAGACCCAGTACTTC
>TRBV5-4|NA|TRBJ2-3|NA
CASSLVGETDTQYF
TGTGCCAGCAGCTTGGTGGGGGAAACAGATACGCAGTATTTT
>TRBV15|NA|TRBJ1-1|NA
CATSRDLGVMNTEAFF
TGTGCCACCAGCAGAGACCTGGGGGTGATGAACACTGAAGCTTTCTTT
>TRBV28|NA|TRBJ2-2|TRBD2
CASSRTTSGRSPGELFF
TGTGCCAGCAGTCGAACGACTAGCGGGAGATCTCCCGGGGAGCTGTTTTTT
>TRBV2|NA|TRBJ2-1|TRBD2
CASSVTAGDQRRSSYNEQFF
TGTGCCAGCAGTGTTACAGCGGGAGACCAGCGAAGGAGCTCCTACAATGAGCAGTTCTTC
>TRBV2|once|TRBJ1-2|NA
CASTAGQYYGYTF
TGTGCCAGCACTGCCGGACAGTACTATGGCTACACCTTC
>TRBV4-1|NA|TRBJ1-3|NA
CASSWSRGSGNTIYF
TGCGCCAGCAGCTGGAGTCGGGGCTCTGGAAACACCATATATTTT
>TRBV2|NA|TRBJ2-2|NA
CASSLFRGPGNTGELFF
TGTGCCAGCAGCCTTTTCAGGGGACCTGGGAACACCGGGGAGCTGTTTTTT
>TRBV19|NA|TRBJ2-2|TRBD2
CASRERERAGELFF
TGTGCCAGTAGGGAGCGGGAGAGGGCCGGGGAGCTGTTTTTT
>TRBV6-1|NA|TRBJ2-5|TRBD1
CASRGTGSQETQYF
TGTGCCAGCAGGGGGACAGGTAGCCAAGAGACCCAGTACTTC
>TRBV5-1|NA|TRBJ2-5|NA
CASSLAGSPPKAQYF
TGCGCCAGCAGCTTGGCCGGTAGCCCGCCCAAGGCCCAGTACTTC
>TRBV11-3|NA|TRBJ2-3|NA
CASSLDGRLATDTQYF
TGTGCCAGCAGCTTAGATGGGAGACTGGCGACAGATACGCAGTATTTT
>TRBV7-6|NA|TRBJ2-3|NA
CASSPIAASTDTQYF
TGTGCCAGCAGCCCCATAGCGGCTAGCACAGATACGCAGTATTTT
>TRBV14|NA|TRBJ2-1|NA
CASSQDWAPWVF
TGTGCCAGCAGCCAAGATTGGGCCCCCTGGGTCTTC
>TRBV7-2|NA|TRBJ2-7|TRBD2
CASSLAGRGYEQYF
TGTGCCAGCAGCTTAGCAGGGAGGGGCTACGAGCAGTACTTC
>TRBV29-1|once|TRBJ2-7|NA
CSATDGTYEQYF
TGCAGCGCTACGGACGGAACCTACGAGCAGTACTTC
>TRBV7-2|NA|TRBJ2-2|TRBD2
CASSLVSGSWVTGELFF
TGTGCCAGCAGCTTAGTTAGCGGGAGCTGGGTCACCGGGGAGCTGTTTTTT